Shown below are 19 T cell receptor beta chains from a single sample sequenced in a study of blood T cell repertoires in COVID-19. The protocol was immunoSEQ multiplex PCR, while the TCRdb copy is restricted to in-frame clones and leaves out a portion. The repertoire has around 80,000 clones, around 90% of them found once; the top ten carry approximately 4.4%. Specimen: peripheral blood. These receptors came from an elderly woman with acute or convalescent COVID-19.

In this sample, this clone turned up a few times. The CDR3 region is CAISESGTGANYEQYF. CDR3 nucleotides: TGTGCCATCAGTGAATCCGGGACAGGGGCTAACTACGAGCAGTACTTC. The V gene is TRBV10-3, the J gene TRBJ2-7; the match to TRBD1 covers 10 bases. CDR1 and CDR2 from the germline V gene are ENHRY and SYGVKD. The CDR3 is 16 amino acids. V lost 3 bases to trimming and J lost 3 bases; unmatched junction nucleotides: 8.

The rearrangement joins TRBV11-2 to TRBJ1-3; 9 positions match TRBD1. Unmatched junction bases numbered 6, after V lost 0 bases and J lost 0 bases. This CDR3 has 18 amino acids. Germline V gene data show CDR1 as SGHAT and CDR2 as FQNNGV. CDR3 amino acids: CASSLDLSGQGSGNTIYF. In DNA form, the CDR3 reads TGTGCCAGCAGCTTAGACCTCTCGGGACAGGGCTCTGGAAACACCATATATTTT. Filled out from reference TRBV11-2 and TRBJ1-3, the complete variable domain reads EAGVAQSPRYKIIEKRQSVAFWCNPISGHATLYWYQQILGQGPKLLIQFQNNGVVDDSQLPKDRFSAERLKGVDSTLKIQPAKLEDSAVYLCASSLDLSGQGSGNTIYFGEGSWLTVV.

This sequence joins TRBV11-2 and TRBJ2-1, with D perhaps matching TRBD1 (6 bases). Germline V gene data show CDR1 as SGHAT and CDR2 as FQNNGV. V was cut by 5 bases and J by 5 bases, with 16 bases left in between. The CDR3 runs 15 residues. CDR3 bases: TGTGCCAGCAGCCCCCGGGCAGGGGTTAACAATGAGCAGTTCTTC. This gives the protein CASSPRAGVNNEQFF.

The gene calls are TRBV5-1 and TRBJ2-3, with unresolved D. Between the trimmed V and J ends, which lost 2 bases and 0 bases, there was a span of 13 bases. Germline CDR1 SGHRS, CDR2 YFSETQ. There are 16 residues in the CDR3. The chain's CDR3 is CASSLFSLASTDTQYF. The DNA for the CDR3 is TGCGCCAGCAGCTTATTCTCCTTAGCTAGCACAGATACGCAGTATTTT.

The chain combines TRBV30 with TRBJ2-7; 9 bases match TRBD1. This CDR3 has 15 amino acids. With 2 bases clipped from V and 2 bases from J, the junction kept 7 bases outside the gene matches. CDR1 GTSNPN and CDR2 SVGIG come from the germline V gene (reference sequence). The CDR3 sequence is CAWSPGTGLTYEQYF. Here the CDR3 DNA reads TGTGCCTGGAGTCCTGGGACAGGGCTTACCTACGAGCAGTACTTC. Variable domain in full (rest from reference TRBV30 and TRBJ2-7): SQTIHQWPATLVQPVGSPLSLECTVEGTSNPNLYWYRQAAGRGLQLLFYSVGIGQISSEVPQNLSASRPQDRQFILSSKKLLLSDSGFYLCAWSPGTGLTYEQYFGPGTRLTVT.

The chain recombines TRBV10-1 with TRBJ2-2; TRBD1 might be the D (6 bases). Germline V CDR1 and CDR2: WNHNN, SYGVQD (reference sequence). The V and J ends lost 9 bases and 0 bases respectively, with 11 bases between them. This CDR3 comprises 14 residues. The CDR3 DNA is TGCGCCAGTACGGACAGACCGAACACCGGGGAGCTGTTTTTT. Its protein product is CASTDRPNTGELFF.

This chain joins TRBV18 and TRBJ2-3; 12 nucleotides agree with TRBD2. The CDR3 runs 19 residues. Germline V gene data show CDR1 as KGHSH and CDR2 as LQKENI. The trim removed 2 bases at V and 0 bases at J, leaving 9 bases unmatched. The chain's CDR3 is CASSPSTSGGTYSTDTQYF. The CDR3 DNA is TGTGCCAGCTCACCATCCACTAGCGGGGGGACCTATAGCACAGATACGCAGTATTTT.

V usage is TRBV6-1 and J usage is TRBJ2-4, with 7 bases fitting TRBD1. Trimming removed 2 bases from V and 1 base from J; junction bases left unmatched: 20. The length of the CDR3 is 21 residues. CDR1 and CDR2 (germline): MNHNS, SASEGT. The CDR3 coding sequence is TGTGCCAGCAGTGAAATGGTCAGGGGGAAAGTGATGAGAGTGGCCAAAAACATTCAGTACTTC. Protein: CASSEMVRGKVMRVAKNIQYF.

The chain joins TRBV7-2 to TRBJ1-2, with TRBD1 identical over 9 bases. CDR3 length equals 13 residues. V shed 3 bases, J shed 9 bases, and the junction held 5 bases outside the gene matches. Germline V gene lookup returns CDR1 SGHTA and CDR2 FQGNSA. The CDR3 spells CASSLDRGYSYTF. DNA of the CDR3: TGTGCCAGCAGCTTGGACAGGGGATACAGCTACACCTTC. Variable domain in full (rest from reference TRBV7-2 and TRBJ1-2): GAGVSQSPSNKVTEKGKDVELRCDPISGHTALYWYRQSLGQGLEFLIYFQGNSAPDKSGLPSDRFSAERTGGSVSTLTIQRTQQEDSAVYLCASSLDRGYSYTFGSGTRLTVV.

The J gene is TRBJ2-5, the V gene TRBV5-8; 10 bases map to TRBD1. CDR3 length equals 15 residues. The J segment lost 4 bases and the V segment lost 4 bases, leaving 7 bases of the junction unmatched. The V gene's germline CDR1 is SGHTS and CDR2 YDEGEE. CDR3: CASSIGTGVAETQYF. CDR3 in DNA: TGTGCCAGCAGCATCGGGACAGGGGTAGCAGAGACCCAGTACTTC.

The V gene is TRBV7-9, the J gene TRBJ1-2, with D possibly being TRBD1 (5 bases). The CDR3 has 13 amino acids. Trimming left V 5 bases short and J 4 bases short, with 11 bases between. Germline V gene data show CDR1 as SEHNR and CDR2 as FQNEAQ (reference sequence). The DNA for the CDR3 is TGTGCCAGCAGCGCCAGGGTTGGCTATGGCTACACCTTC. Amino acid sequence: CASSARVGYGYTF.

The chain links TRBV19 to TRBJ2-2, with 10 nucleotides matching TRBD2. The V gene end was trimmed by 5 bases and the J gene end by 2 bases; junction bases not matched to a gene: 8. Germline V gene sequence: CDR1 LNHDA, CDR2 SQIVND (reference sequence). The CDR3 is made up of 17 amino acids. CDR3 in DNA: TGTGCCAGTAGTGTGGGACTAGCGCGGGGTAACACCGGGGAGCTGTTTTTT. Amino acid sequence: CASSVGLARGNTGELFF. The variable domain in full, with the rest retrieved from reference TRBV19 and TRBJ2-2, is DGGITQSPKYLFRKEGQNVTLSCEQNLNHDAMYWYRQDPGQGLRLIYYSQIVNDFQKGDIAEGYSVSREKKESFPLTVTSAQKNPTAFYLCASSVGLARGNTGELFFGEGSRLTVL.

This clone is a singleton in its sample. The chain couples TRBV15 to TRBJ1-2; 8 bases line up with TRBD1. V trimming: 0 bases; J trimming: 4 bases; junction bases outside the gene matches: 4. This CDR3 region has 15 residues. Looked up from germline, CDR1 is LNHNV and CDR2 is YYDKDF (reference sequence). In DNA, the CDR3 is TGTGCCACCAGCAGAGATGACAGGGGAAGCTATGGCTACACCTTC. Residues: CATSRDDRGSYGYTF. Full variable domain (rest looked up from reference TRBV15 and TRBJ1-2): DAMVIQNPRYQVTQFGKPVTLSCSQTLNHNVMYWYQQKSSQAPKLLFHYYDKDFNNEADTPDNFQSRRPNTSFCFLDIRSPGLGDTAMYLCATSRDDRGSYGYTFGSGTRLTVV.

The chain couples TRBV2 to TRBJ2-3; D gene unclear. With 1 base removed from V and 1 base from J, the gap between germline ends came to 9 bases. CDR1 and CDR2 (germline): SNHLY, FYNNEI. The CDR3 has 15 amino acids. CDR3 protein: CASSEGLARTDTQYF. The CDR3 nucleotides are TGTGCCAGCAGTGAAGGATTGGCCCGCACAGATACGCAGTATTTT.

This chain joins TRBV5-4 and TRBJ2-1; TRBD2 aligns across 8 bases. The CDR3 loop spans 13 amino acids. The germline V gene has CDR1 SGHNT and CDR2 YYREEE (reference sequence). The V segment lost 3 bases and the J segment 7 bases; nucleotides outside the gene matches: 3. CDR3 sequence (DNA): TGTGCCAGCAGCTCCGGGGGGGTGAATGAGCAGTTCTTC. Its translation: CASSSGGVNEQFF.

V gene TRBV10-3 combines with J gene TRBJ2-3, with 12 positions matching TRBD2. J was trimmed by 4 bases and V by 2 bases; bases with no gene match: 7. The CDR3 runs 17 residues. Germline V gene lookup returns CDR1 ENHRY and CDR2 SYGVKD. CDR3 in DNA: TGTGCCATCAGTGAGGGGCGACTAGCGGGAGCGGCAGATACGCAGTATTTT. This gives the protein CAISEGRLAGAADTQYF.

There are a few counts of this clone. V is TRBV29-1 and J is TRBJ1-2; D not certain. CDR1 and CDR2 from the germline V gene are SQVTM and ANQGSEA. Trimming left V 6 bases short and J 8 bases short, with 22 bases between. The CDR3 is 14 amino acids. The CDR3 here is CSVPSRTGPGGYTF. As DNA, the CDR3 is TGCAGCGTGCCCTCTCGGACTGGTCCGGGGGGCTACACCTTC. The whole variable domain, filled in from reference TRBV29-1 and TRBJ1-2, reads SAVISQKPSRDICQRGTSLTIQCQVDSQVTMMFWYRQQPGQSLTLIATANQGSEATYESGFVIDKFPISRPNLTFSTLTVSNMSPEDSSIYLCSVPSRTGPGGYTFGSGTRLTVV.

This clone was counted between two and nine times. The chain couples TRBV12-5 to TRBJ2-3; the match to TRBD2 covers 9 bases. The CDR3 is made up of 16 amino acids. Germline V gene lookup returns CDR1 LGHNT and CDR2 FRNRAP. The V gene end was trimmed by 5 bases and the J gene end by 9 bases; junction bases not matched to a gene: 15. CDR3 coding DNA: TGTGCTAGTGGTCAGTCGGGCGGGGGGGCCGCGTCAACGCAGTATTTT. Its translation is CASGQSGGGAASTQYF.

V and J are TRBV12-3 or TRBV12-4 and TRBJ2-7; weak D call: TRBD2 (5 bases). The CDR3 covers 13 residues. V was pared by 9 bases and J by 0 bases, with 12 bases between. CDR3 loop: CASGLSSSYEQYF. The CDR3 nucleotides are TGTGCCAGTGGACTCTCTAGCTCCTACGAGCAGTACTTC.